One and the same sample provided the 8 T cell receptor beta chains below, sequenced in a study of T cells after yellow fever vaccination. TCRdb reprocessed the 5' RACE reads with MiXCR, giving one entry per CDR3 protein. The table lists some 340,000 distinct CDR3 sequences, roughly a tenth of them singletons, with about 3% in the top ten. The material was CD4+ T cells sorted from PBMCs, obtained 45 days after the yellow fever booster vaccination. Receptors originate from a man aged 18 to 29 who received the YFV17D yellow fever vaccine.

The chain employs TRBV7-8 and TRBJ1-1; D possibly corresponds to TRBD1 (5 bases). V shed 8 bases and J shed 3 bases, with 19 bases lying between them. The germline CDR1 and CDR2 sequences are SGHVS and FQNEAQ. This CDR3 has 15 residues. The CDR3 DNA follows: TGTGCCAGCCTCCAGGGCGGCTGGGGGGACACTGAAGCTTTCTTT. Translated, it gives CASLQGGWGDTEAFF. Combining the CDR3 with reference TRBV7-8 and TRBJ1-1 gives the whole variable domain GAGVSQSPRYKVAKRGQDVALRCDPISGHVSLFWYQQALGQGPEFLTYFQNEAQLDKSGLPSDRFFAERPEGSVSTLKIQRTQQEDSAVYLCASLQGGWGDTEAFFGQGTRLTVV.

This clonotype was found many times. The chain has TRBV5-4 and TRBJ2-3; D might be TRBD2 (6 bases). Germline values: CDR1 SGHNT, CDR2 YYREEE (reference sequence). Trimming pared 4 bases from V and 4 bases from J, leaving 13 bases between. The CDR3 sequence is 14 residues long. As DNA, the CDR3 is TGTGCCAGCAGCGAAATCGCGGGGTCAGATACGCAGTATTTT. It codes for CASSEIAGSDTQYF.

The chain recombines TRBV6-5 with TRBJ1-1; 9 bases are a match to TRBD1. The junction had 14 bases not matched to a gene; V was cut back by 6 bases and J by 3 bases. CDR3 size: 17 residues. Germline V gives CDR1 MNHEY, CDR2 SVGAGI. CDR3 sequence: CASRKGTGPTSYTEAFF. The CDR3 DNA follows: TGTGCCAGCAGGAAGGGGACAGGGCCAACTTCGTACACTGAAGCTTTCTTT.

This clonotype was seen a few times. The rearrangement uses TRBV19 and TRBJ2-1; tentative D call: TRBD1 (6 bases). Germline V lookup: CDR1 LNHDA, CDR2 SQIVND (reference sequence). The CDR3 has 20 amino acids. Trimming removed 8 bases from V and 7 bases from J, with 36 bases in between. CDR3 in amino acids: CASQTRGAGRRNTLLNEQFF. Written as DNA, the CDR3 is TGTGCCAGTCAAACCAGGGGCGCAGGGCGAAGGAACACCCTCCTTAATGAGCAGTTCTTC.

This clonotype appeared a few times. CDR3 DNA sequence: TGTGCCAGCAGCTTGCTGATAGCTGGAGAGACCCAGTACTTC. Its translation is CASSLLIAGETQYF. The chain joins TRBV5-4 to TRBJ2-5; D uncertain. The germline V and J ends were trimmed by 1 base and 4 bases, with 11 bases remaining between them. The CDR3 covers 14 residues. Germline V gene lookup returns CDR1 SGHNT and CDR2 YYREEE (reference sequence).

This clonotype has only a few counts. The genes are TRBV13 and TRBJ2-7, with 13 nucleotides matching TRBD2. Germline V CDR1 and CDR2: PRHDT, FYEKMQ (reference sequence). The CDR3 extends over 15 amino acids. Unmatched junction bases numbered 5, after V lost 6 bases and J lost 3 bases. CDR3 DNA: TGTGCCAGCAGATACAGGACTAGCGGGAGCTACGAGCAGTACTTC. Amino acid sequence: CASRYRTSGSYEQYF.

This clonotype was counted between two and nine times. V and J are TRBV6-2 or TRBV6-3 and TRBJ2-7; 14 bases align to TRBD2. Trimming took 0 bases from V and 5 from J; bases not matched to a gene: 12. The CDR3 totals 19 residues. CDR1 is MNHEY, CDR2 SVGEGT, per germline. The CDR3 DNA sequence: TGTGCCAGCAGTTACTCGATGCGGACTAGCGGGGGGCAAAAGGACGAGCAGTACTTC. Protein product: CASSYSMRTSGGQKDEQYF.

The genes are TRBV10-3 and TRBJ2-1; TRBD2 is a possible D gene (5 bases). The germline V gene has CDR1 ENHRY and CDR2 SYGVKD. CDR3 length: 13 amino acids. V was shortened by 0 bases and J by 5 bases, with 5 bases between the two germline ends. The CDR3 nucleotides read TGTGCCATCAGTGAGTCGGAGGACAATGAGCAGTTCTTC. Its protein is CAISESEDNEQFF.